The sequence of this TCR beta chain was determined in a study of blood T cell repertoires in COVID-19. This clone has only a few counts. Assay: immunoSEQ multiplex PCR; the TCRdb copy retains only in-frame clones and omits some. The sample consists of 140,000 or so clones, 79% of them appearing once. Between the trimmed V and J ends, which lost 1 base and 2 bases, there was a span of 18 bases. The CDR3 runs to 17 residues. Per the germline V gene, CDR1 is SGHVS and CDR2 is FQNEAQ. The TCR was taken from a man over 45 with active or convalescent COVID-19. This rearrangement joins TRBV7-8 to TRBJ2-7; no clear D gene. Sequencing was done on a sample of peripheral blood. The CDR3 DNA sequence: TGTGCCAGCAGCTTAGGGATCGCTGGCGGAGTCACCTACGAGCAGTACTTC. It translates to CASSLGIAGGVTYEQYF.